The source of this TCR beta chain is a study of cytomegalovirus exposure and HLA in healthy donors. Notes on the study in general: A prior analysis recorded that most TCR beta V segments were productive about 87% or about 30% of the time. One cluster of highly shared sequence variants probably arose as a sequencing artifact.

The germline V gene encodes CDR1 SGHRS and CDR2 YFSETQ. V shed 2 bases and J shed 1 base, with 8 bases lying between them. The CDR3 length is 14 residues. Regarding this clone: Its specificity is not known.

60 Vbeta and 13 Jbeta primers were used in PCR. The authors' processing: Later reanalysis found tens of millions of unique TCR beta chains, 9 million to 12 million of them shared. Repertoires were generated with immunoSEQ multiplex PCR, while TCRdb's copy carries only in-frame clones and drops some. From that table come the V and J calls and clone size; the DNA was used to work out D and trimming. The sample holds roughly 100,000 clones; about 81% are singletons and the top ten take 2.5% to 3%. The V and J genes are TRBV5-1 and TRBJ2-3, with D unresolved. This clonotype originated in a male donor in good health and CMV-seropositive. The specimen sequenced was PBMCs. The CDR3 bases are TGCGCCAGCAGCTTATTGTCGGGCACAGATACGCAGTATTTT. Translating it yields CASSLLSGTDTQYF.